The rows below give T cell receptor beta chains drawn from one sample of a study of T cell responses to AZD1222 COVID-19 vaccine. The table came from immunoSEQ multiplex PCR; TCRdb's copy has only in-frame clones and leaves some out. The table includes 95,000 to 150,000 clones, over 70% detected once. The sequencing used peripheral blood, collected on day 0 of AZD1222 vaccination. The receptors stem from an adult in good health. The CDR3 runs from the conserved cysteine through the conserved F or W. The D gene is left open where the match is weak. Not every row has a clone size; where given, it reads once, few, many or a size class.

J,D,size,V,DNA,CDR3
TRBJ1-5,.,.,TRBV27,TGTGCCAGCATCCTGACAGTTGGCAATCAGCCCCAGCATTTT,CASILTVGNQPQHF
TRBJ2-3,TRBD2,.,TRBV10-1,TGCGCCAGCAGTGAGTCCTTAGCGGGAGGAGGGCCAGATACGCAGTATTTT,CASSESLAGGGPDTQYF
TRBJ2-7,.,.,TRBV14,TGTGCCAGCAGCCACAGGGGCTTGAGCTCCTACGAGCAGTACTTC,CASSHRGLSSYEQYF
TRBJ2-3,.,.,TRBV5-4,TGTGCCAGCAGCTTGGCCGGGGCAGATACGCAGTATTTT,CASSLAGADTQYF
TRBJ1-2,.,few,TRBV5-5,TGTGCCAGCAGCTTGGTCTTAACTCGACAGGCTCGCTATGGCTACACCTTC,CASSLVLTRQARYGYTF
TRBJ1-6,.,.,TRBV5-6,TGTGCCAGCAGCTTCCAGGTGGGGGGCTATAATTCACCCCTCCACTTT,CASSFQVGGYNSPLHF
TRBJ1-5,.,.,TRBV18,TGTGCCAGCTCACCTTGGGGAGACAATCAGCCCCAGCATTTT,CASSPWGDNQPQHF
TRBJ1-2,.,once,TRBV12-3/TRBV12-4,TGTGCCAGCAGTTTAGTTGTAGATGGCTACACCTTC,CASSLVVDGYTF
TRBJ2-7,TRBD1,once,TRBV18,TGTGCCAGCTCACCATCAACAGGGGCCTCCTACGAGCAGTACTTC,CASSPSTGASYEQYF
TRBJ2-3,.,.,TRBV19,TGTGCCAGTAGTATGGGACCTGTGGGAACAGATACGCAGTATTTT,CASSMGPVGTDTQYF
TRBJ2-7,.,few,TRBV5-8,TGTGCCAGCAGCCCGGGGACCTACTACGAGCAGTACTTC,CASSPGTYYEQYF
TRBJ1-1,.,.,TRBV7-3,TGTGCCAGCAGCTTATATTCGGGGTTTGGTACTGAAGCTTTCTTT,CASSLYSGFGTEAFF
TRBJ2-1,TRBD2,.,TRBV19,TGTGCCAGTAGTATGGGACTAGCAGGCTACAATGAGCAGTTCTTC,CASSMGLAGYNEQFF
TRBJ1-1,.,.,TRBV11-1,TGTGCCAGCAGCTTAGCGTTTCAGTTGAACACTGAAGCTTTCTTT,CASSLAFQLNTEAFF
TRBJ2-2,.,.,TRBV7-6,TGTGCCAGCAGCAGCACCGGGACCCCCAGCGGGGAGCTGTTTTTT,CASSSTGTPSGELFF
TRBJ2-5,TRBD1,.,TRBV15,TGTGCCACCAGCTCCCGACAGGGACAAGAGACCCAGTACTTC,CATSSRQGQETQYF
TRBJ2-1,.,.,TRBV7-3,TGTGCCAGCAGGGACAGTACTCACCCCTACAATGAGCAGTTCTTC,CASRDSTHPYNEQFF
TRBJ2-1,TRBD1,.,TRBV12-5,TGTGCTAGTGGAATAGGGACAGACGGTGAGCAGTTCTTC,CASGIGTDGEQFF
TRBJ1-6,.,.,TRBV6-5,TGTGCCAGCAGTCCGACAGATTCCTATAATTCACCCCTCCACTTT,CASSPTDSYNSPLHF
TRBJ1-1,.,.,TRBV27,TGTGCCAGCAGTTTTCTCGGCGGCGGAACTGAAGCTTTCTTT,CASSFLGGGTEAFF
TRBJ1-2,TRBD1,.,TRBV3-1/TRBV3-2,TGTGCCAGCAGCCATGGACAGGGGGGAGGCTATGGCTACACCTTC,CASSHGQGGGYGYTF
TRBJ2-7,.,few,TRBV29-1,TGCAGCGTTGGGTGGGGGGACGAGCAGTACTTC,CSVGWGDEQYF
TRBJ1-1,.,few,TRBV6-5,TGTGCCAGCAGAAAACAGGGTATGAACACTGAGGCTTTCTTT,CASRKQGMNTEAFF
TRBJ2-1,.,.,TRBV5-1,TGCGCCAGCAGCTTGCCTTCAGCATTTTTCTCCTACAATGAGCAGTTCTTC,CASSLPSAFFSYNEQFF
TRBJ1-1,.,few,TRBV7-7,TGTGCTAGCAGCCCTGGACCCAACACTGAAGCTTTCTTT,CASSPGPNTEAFF
TRBJ2-1,.,.,TRBV5-1,TGCGCCAGCAGCTTGCACGGTGGATTCTCCTACAATGAGCAGTTCTTC,CASSLHGGFSYNEQFF
TRBJ2-5,.,once,TRBV2,TGTGCCAGCATCCGAACCACGGGTAAAGAGACCCAGTACTTC,CASIRTTGKETQYF
TRBJ1-1,.,.,TRBV27,TGTGCCAGCAGTTTATTGGGACACAGCATGAACACTGAAGCTTTCTTT,CASSLLGHSMNTEAFF
TRBJ1-4,.,once,TRBV19,TGTGCCAGTAGTATAGCACAGAACTTTAATGAAAAACTGTTTTTT,CASSIAQNFNEKLFF
TRBJ1-6,.,.,TRBV4-3,TGCGCCAGCTCGGAAGGGTCAGGGTTCGATAATTCACCCCTCCACTTT,CASSEGSGFDNSPLHF
TRBJ2-7,TRBD2,few,TRBV3-1/TRBV3-2,TGTGCCAGCAGCCTCTACCCTAGCGGGACCTACGAGCAGTACTTC,CASSLYPSGTYEQYF
TRBJ1-2,.,.,TRBV27,TGTGCCAGCAGACCCCTGGGACGATCAGAATATGGCTACACCTTC,CASRPLGRSEYGYTF
TRBJ1-2,TRBD1,.,TRBV19,TGTGCCAGTAGTATCGACAGGGACTATGGCTACACCTTC,CASSIDRDYGYTF
TRBJ1-1,TRBD1,.,TRBV7-9,TGTGCCAGCAGCCTGGGACAGATGAACACTGAAGCTTTCTTT,CASSLGQMNTEAFF
TRBJ2-6,.,.,TRBV3-1/TRBV3-2,TGTGCCAGCAGCCAAGATTTCTCTGGGGCCAACGTCCTGACTTTC,CASSQDFSGANVLTF
TRBJ1-4,.,.,TRBV28,TGTGCCAGCACCGATCAGGGTAATGAAAAACTGTTTTTT,CASTDQGNEKLFF
TRBJ2-7,.,.,TRBV7-2,TGTGCCAGCAACCCAGGGGGGACTCTACGCTACGAGCAGTACTTC,CASNPGGTLRYEQYF
TRBJ2-5,TRBD2,.,TRBV6-2/TRBV6-3,TGTGCCAGCAGCCAACCCCTTGGCGGGGGGGCGCAGACCCAGTACTTC,CASSQPLGGGAQTQYF
TRBJ2-7,.,.,TRBV20-1,TGCAGTGCTAGTGGGCCAGGGTCAACCTACGAGCAGTACTTC,CSASGPGSTYEQYF
TRBJ1-2,.,.,TRBV19,TGTGCCAGTACCTCATCAGGGGTAAGCGGCTATGGCTACACCTTC,CASTSSGVSGYGYTF
TRBJ2-1,.,.,TRBV10-3,TGTGCCATCAGTGCATCGACAGGAGTCGACAATGAGCAGTTCTTC,CAISASTGVDNEQFF
TRBJ1-1,.,.,TRBV7-9,TGTGCCAGCAGCTCCCAGGAGAACACTGAAGCTTTCTTT,CASSSQENTEAFF
TRBJ1-2,TRBD1,.,TRBV29-1,TGCAGCGTTGATCCAGGGGGGGGCTACACCTTC,CSVDPGGGYTF
TRBJ1-2,.,.,TRBV19,TGTGCCAGTAGTATGCACTATGGCTACACCTTC,CASSMHYGYTF
TRBJ1-2,.,once,TRBV2,TGTGCCAGCAGTGGACAGTTTAACTATGGCTACACCTTC,CASSGQFNYGYTF
TRBJ2-3,TRBD2,few,TRBV14,TGTGCCAGCAGCCCCTGGACTAGCGGGTTTGTCCCAGATACGCAGTATTTT,CASSPWTSGFVPDTQYF
TRBJ1-4,.,.,TRBV28,TGTGCCAGCAGCTATTTGGTGGGGAGGACTAATGAAAAACTGTTTTTT,CASSYLVGRTNEKLFF
TRBJ1-1,TRBD1,.,TRBV2,TGTGCCAGCAATGGACAGGGGAACACTGAAGCTTTCTTT,CASNGQGNTEAFF
TRBJ1-3,.,.,TRBV4-1,TGCGCCAGCAGCCAAGATCCGAACTCTGGAAACACCATATATTTT,CASSQDPNSGNTIYF
TRBJ2-3,.,.,TRBV5-1,TGCGCCAGCAGCCCAGGGGGCACAGATACGCAGTATTTT,CASSPGGTDTQYF